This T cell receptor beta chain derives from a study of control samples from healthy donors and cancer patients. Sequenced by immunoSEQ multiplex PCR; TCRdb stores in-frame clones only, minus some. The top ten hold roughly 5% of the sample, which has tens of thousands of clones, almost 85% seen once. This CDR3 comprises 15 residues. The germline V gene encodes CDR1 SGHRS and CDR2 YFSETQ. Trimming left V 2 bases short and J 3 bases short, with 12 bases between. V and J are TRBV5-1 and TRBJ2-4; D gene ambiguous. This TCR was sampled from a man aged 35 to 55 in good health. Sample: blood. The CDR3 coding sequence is TGCGCCAGCAGCTTCGGCCCTAGAGTCAAAAACATTCAGTACTTC. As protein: CASSFGPRVKNIQYF. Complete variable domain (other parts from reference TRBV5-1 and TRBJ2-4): KAGVTQTPRYLIKTRGQQVTLSCSPISGHRSVSWYQQTPGQGLQFLFEYFSETQRNKGNFPGRFSGRQFSNSRSEMNVSTLELGDSALYLCASSFGPRVKNIQYFGAGTRLSVL.